The rows below give T cell receptor beta chains drawn from one sample of a study of T cell repertoires in cytomegalovirus infection. TCRdb processed the reads anew with MiXCR; each CDR3 protein has one entry. In the table there are 85,000 to 120,000 distinct CDR3 sequences, 16% of which are singletons. Sample: PBMCs. The origin of the receptors is a human donor in good health (CMV status not recorded). Some clones in this sample may be carry-over from other donors' samples. The CDR3 runs from the conserved cysteine through the conserved F or W. D genes are given only for firm matches. Clone size is stated in some rows and not others, as once, few, many or a class when expanded.

V,size,J,D,DNA,CDR3
TRBV20-1,few,TRBJ2-1,-,TGCAGTGCGCGGCTTAGAGGTGAGCAGTTCTTC,CSARLRGEQFF
TRBV20-1,few,TRBJ2-5,TRBD2,TGCAGTGCTAGAGATCCCACTAGCGGGGGAGAGACCCAGTACTTC,CSARDPTSGGETQYF
TRBV7-3,many,TRBJ2-7,-,TGTGCCAGCAGCTTAGCTGCCGGGCCCTACGAGCAGTACTTC,CASSLAAGPYEQYF
TRBV11-2,few,TRBJ1-2,-,TGTGCCAGCAGGTCCCTAAGAGGCCGGCGTGGGTATGGCTACACCTTC,CASRSLRGRRGYGYTF
TRBV9,-,TRBJ2-5,TRBD1,TGTGCCAGCAGCCCACGAGGGGACAGGGGAGAGACCCAGTACTTC,CASSPRGDRGETQYF
TRBV20-1,many,TRBJ2-5,-,TGCAGTGCTAGAGATGAAGGAACGTCGGTCCAAGAGACCCAGTACTTC,CSARDEGTSVQETQYF
TRBV20-1,-,TRBJ1-2,-,TGCAGTGCTAGAGATCCCGGGTATGGCTACACCTTC,CSARDPGYGYTF
TRBV15,few,TRBJ1-1,-,TGTGCCACCAGCAGAAAGAGGGGCACTGAAGCTTTCTTT,CATSRKRGTEAFF
TRBV28,-,TRBJ2-7,-,TGTGCCAGCACCGGGACTTCACTCTCCTACGAGCAGTACTTC,CASTGTSLSYEQYF
TRBV19,-,TRBJ2-1,TRBD1,TGTGCCAGTAGTAAGGACAGGGTTCGCCGACATGAGCAGTTCTTC,CASSKDRVRRHEQFF
TRBV12-3/TRBV12-4,-,TRBJ1-1,-,TGTGCCAGCAGTCCGGGACAAATGAACACTGAAGCTTTCTTT,CASSPGQMNTEAFF
TRBV30,-,TRBJ1-2,-,TGTGCCTGGAGTGTACCCCCCCCCCTTGGCTACACCTTC,CAWSVPPPLGYTF
TRBV7-9,-,TRBJ1-1,-,TGTGCCAGCAGCTTATTCAGGGAGAGGACTGAAGCTTTCTTT,CASSLFRERTEAFF
TRBV7-2,many,TRBJ1-1,-,TGTGCCAGCAGCTTAGCGGCGGATTCGAGGGCTGAAGCTTTCTTT,CASSLAADSRAEAFF
TRBV4-1,few,TRBJ2-2,-,TGCGCCAGCAGCCAAGTTGCGGGTACGGGGGAGCTGTTTTTT,CASSQVAGTGELFF
TRBV7-2,many,TRBJ2-5,TRBD2,TGTGCCAGCAGCAGGGTAGCGGGGGCCCAAGAGACCCAGTACTTC,CASSRVAGAQETQYF
TRBV2,-,TRBJ2-7,TRBD2,TGTGCCATGGGGACTAGCGTTCGCTACGAGCAGTACTTC,CAMGTSVRYEQYF
TRBV7-4,-,TRBJ2-1,TRBD2,TGTGCCAGCAGCTCTTCGGGGGGGGGGGATGAGCAGTTCTTC,CASSSSGGGDEQFF
TRBV14,many,TRBJ1-1,-,TGTGCCAGCAGCTACGGACAGAAGAACACTGAAGCTTTCTTT,CASSYGQKNTEAFF
TRBV11-2,many,TRBJ1-6,-,TGTGCCAGCAGCTTAGCGACGGTTAATTCACCCCTCCACTTT,CASSLATVNSPLHF
TRBV5-1,-,TRBJ2-1,TRBD1,TGCGCCAGCGGAGAGGGGGCCGGGCAGTTCTTC,CASGEGAGQFF
TRBV19,-,TRBJ2-2,-,TGTGCCAGCACCCCAGGGTTTCACACCGGGGAGCTGTTTTTT,CASTPGFHTGELFF